This is a list of T cell receptor beta chains from one sample in a study of shared T cell receptors in the human thymus. Profiled with immunoSEQ multiplex PCR; TCRdb holds only in-frame clones, not every one. The table shows about 380,000 clones, with 85% to 95% occurring only once. Source material: thymocytes. All receptors derive from a human donor. Both conserved end residues are trimmed from each CDR3. A clone size is listed for some rows: how often the clone was seen (once, few, many), or a class if it is expanded.

CDR3 protein: ASSLGGQGGRIYGYT; clone size: NA; J gene: TRBJ1-2; CDR3 length: 15; V gene: TRBV7-9
CDR3 protein: ASSLGLGPLGTYEQY; clone size: NA; J gene: TRBJ2-7; CDR3 length: 15; V gene: TRBV7-9
CDR3 protein: ASRNRGRTEAF; clone size: NA; J gene: TRBJ1-1; CDR3 length: 11; V gene: TRBV6-5
CDR3 protein: ASSAAPSGRAYEQY; clone size: NA; J gene: TRBJ2-7; CDR3 length: 14; V gene: TRBV5-6
CDR3 protein: ASSQDTPPGYNEQF; clone size: once; J gene: TRBJ2-1; CDR3 length: 14; V gene: TRBV14
CDR3 protein: ASSEPPGFSYEQY; clone size: NA; J gene: TRBJ2-7; CDR3 length: 13; V gene: TRBV10-2
CDR3 protein: ASSLGGTSGS; clone size: NA; J gene: TRBJ2-7; CDR3 length: 10; V gene: TRBV28
CDR3 protein: ASSPPGALYSGANVLT; clone size: once; J gene: TRBJ2-6; CDR3 length: 16; V gene: TRBV13
CDR3 protein: ASSPRRGPYGYT; clone size: NA; J gene: TRBJ1-2; CDR3 length: 12; V gene: TRBV5-5
CDR3 protein: ASSLGHYNEQF; clone size: NA; J gene: TRBJ2-1; CDR3 length: 11; V gene: TRBV5-1
CDR3 protein: AWNGISTDTQY; clone size: NA; J gene: TRBJ2-3; CDR3 length: 11; V gene: TRBV30
CDR3 protein: ASQGRGTDTQY; clone size: NA; J gene: TRBJ2-3; CDR3 length: 11; V gene: TRBV10-1
CDR3 protein: ASSEGNRGCCTGELF; clone size: NA; J gene: TRBJ2-2; CDR3 length: 15; V gene: TRBV6-1
CDR3 protein: ASSSGTSGSGPDTQY; clone size: NA; J gene: TRBJ2-3; CDR3 length: 15; V gene: TRBV27
CDR3 protein: ASSLQGRRQGYGYT; clone size: NA; J gene: TRBJ1-2; CDR3 length: 14; V gene: TRBV7-9
CDR3 protein: ASSFGPAHQPQH; clone size: NA; J gene: TRBJ1-5; CDR3 length: 12; V gene: TRBV28
CDR3 protein: ASRGGEQGPYEQY; clone size: once; J gene: TRBJ2-7; CDR3 length: 13; V gene: TRBV6-5
CDR3 protein: ASSLNEGGPSGEQF; clone size: NA; J gene: TRBJ2-1; CDR3 length: 14; V gene: TRBV5-6
CDR3 protein: ASSFPPDSQASTDTQY; clone size: NA; J gene: TRBJ2-3; CDR3 length: 16; V gene: TRBV7-2
CDR3 protein: ASSLDGTTDTQY; clone size: NA; J gene: TRBJ2-3; CDR3 length: 12; V gene: TRBV5-4
CDR3 protein: ASSEVGQGANRVNSPLH; clone size: once; J gene: TRBJ1-6; CDR3 length: 17; V gene: TRBV2
CDR3 protein: ASSMIAGLYNEQF; clone size: NA; J gene: TRBJ2-1; CDR3 length: 13; V gene: TRBV27
CDR3 protein: ASSLYGGGRGEQY; clone size: NA; J gene: TRBJ2-7; CDR3 length: 13; V gene: TRBV7-6
CDR3 protein: ASRAFHDEQY; clone size: NA; J gene: TRBJ2-7; CDR3 length: 10; V gene: TRBV28
CDR3 protein: ASGSSGRGSYNEQF; clone size: NA; J gene: TRBJ2-1; CDR3 length: 14; V gene: TRBV28
CDR3 protein: ASSLRRRESTDTQY; clone size: NA; J gene: TRBJ2-3; CDR3 length: 14; V gene: TRBV27
CDR3 protein: ASSLTLGAQNEAF; clone size: few; J gene: TRBJ1-1; CDR3 length: 13; V gene: TRBV27
CDR3 protein: ASSLSTEGEKLF; clone size: NA; J gene: TRBJ1-4; CDR3 length: 12; V gene: TRBV5-6
CDR3 protein: ASSLRGKDEQF; clone size: NA; J gene: TRBJ2-1; CDR3 length: 11; V gene: TRBV7-7
CDR3 protein: ASSRDRGYGYT; clone size: NA; J gene: TRBJ1-2; CDR3 length: 11; V gene: TRBV5-8
CDR3 protein: ASSSGDYSYEQY; clone size: NA; J gene: TRBJ2-7; CDR3 length: 12; V gene: TRBV6-5
CDR3 protein: ASSRDRGTHGYT; clone size: NA; J gene: TRBJ1-2; CDR3 length: 12; V gene: TRBV5-4
CDR3 protein: ASSRVLEGREQY; clone size: NA; J gene: TRBJ2-7; CDR3 length: 12; V gene: TRBV4-2
CDR3 protein: ASSAPWVRTQF; clone size: NA; J gene: TRBJ2-1; CDR3 length: 11; V gene: TRBV7-9
CDR3 protein: ASTWGQRGPGGVSSYNEQF; clone size: NA; J gene: TRBJ2-1; CDR3 length: 19; V gene: TRBV19
CDR3 protein: ASTRHPGDKETQY; clone size: NA; J gene: TRBJ2-5; CDR3 length: 13; V gene: TRBV19
CDR3 protein: ASSLTWSGNTIY; clone size: once; J gene: TRBJ1-3; CDR3 length: 12; V gene: TRBV6-5
CDR3 protein: ASSPTGPRNTEAF; clone size: NA; J gene: TRBJ1-1; CDR3 length: 13; V gene: TRBV7-9
CDR3 protein: ASSSRTSGSAYEQY; clone size: NA; J gene: TRBJ2-7; CDR3 length: 14; V gene: TRBV28
CDR3 protein: ASSLTSPDSTYNEQF; clone size: NA; J gene: TRBJ2-1; CDR3 length: 15; V gene: TRBV7-3
CDR3 protein: ASSGLAGTDTQY; clone size: NA; J gene: TRBJ2-3; CDR3 length: 12; V gene: TRBV18
CDR3 protein: ASSQDRGDEQY; clone size: NA; J gene: TRBJ2-7; CDR3 length: 11; V gene: TRBV4-2
CDR3 protein: ASTGGGDSPLH; clone size: NA; J gene: TRBJ1-6; CDR3 length: 11; V gene: TRBV6-6
CDR3 protein: ATSGTGDPNYGYT; clone size: once; J gene: TRBJ1-2; CDR3 length: 13; V gene: TRBV10-2
CDR3 protein: ASSQTGGSDTQY; clone size: NA; J gene: TRBJ2-3; CDR3 length: 12; V gene: TRBV14
CDR3 protein: ASSEGGAGELF; clone size: NA; J gene: TRBJ2-2; CDR3 length: 11; V gene: TRBV2
CDR3 protein: AWSVGQRSGNTIY; clone size: once; J gene: TRBJ1-3; CDR3 length: 13; V gene: TRBV30
CDR3 protein: ASSSRDRQETQY; clone size: NA; J gene: TRBJ2-5; CDR3 length: 12; V gene: TRBV5-1
CDR3 protein: ASSARAACSYEQY; clone size: NA; J gene: TRBJ2-7; CDR3 length: 13; V gene: TRBV2
CDR3 protein: ASGHAGGDTEAF; clone size: NA; J gene: TRBJ1-1; CDR3 length: 12; V gene: TRBV12-5
CDR3 protein: ASTGWSYNEQF; clone size: NA; J gene: TRBJ2-1; CDR3 length: 11; V gene: TRBV28
CDR3 protein: ASSPKVGLARYEQY; clone size: NA; J gene: TRBJ2-7; CDR3 length: 14; V gene: TRBV19
CDR3 protein: ASSGTAVDTQY; clone size: NA; J gene: TRBJ2-3; CDR3 length: 11; V gene: TRBV6-5
CDR3 protein: ATSSRGGHGNTIY; clone size: NA; J gene: TRBJ1-3; CDR3 length: 13; V gene: TRBV15
CDR3 protein: ASSLQSEAF; clone size: NA; J gene: TRBJ1-1; CDR3 length: 9; V gene: TRBV7-2
CDR3 protein: ASSEVLYNQPQH; clone size: NA; J gene: TRBJ1-5; CDR3 length: 12; V gene: TRBV6-1
CDR3 protein: ASSRLAETYNEQF; clone size: NA; J gene: TRBJ2-1; CDR3 length: 13; V gene: TRBV4-2
CDR3 protein: ASSDRDSRTDTEAF; clone size: NA; J gene: TRBJ1-1; CDR3 length: 14; V gene: TRBV5-6
CDR3 protein: ASSWGTNEKLF; clone size: NA; J gene: TRBJ1-4; CDR3 length: 11; V gene: TRBV11-2